The next 7 T cell receptor beta chains were all read from a single sample in a study of patients and donors after allogeneic stem cell transplantation. TCRdb re-called the RT-PCR reads through MiXCR, storing one row per CDR3 protein. This table holds about 960,000 distinct CDR3 sequences, more than 15% found once. The sample comprised blood, either unsorted or a sorted T cell fraction (not recorded which). The source is a human donor who was either an allogeneic HSCT recipient or a stem cell or donor lymphocyte infusion donor (not recorded which). It is not recorded whose cells these are; they may come from a transplant donor.

The V and J genes are TRBV6-1 and TRBJ1-2; a weak D match, TRBD1 (5 bases). V was pared by 6 bases and J by 0 bases, with 14 bases between. Germline V gene lookup returns CDR1 MNHNS and CDR2 SASEGT. The CDR3 sequence is 15 residues long. The CDR3 is CASRDTGASNYGYTF. DNA of the CDR3: TGTGCCAGCAGGGACACCGGGGCCTCTAACTATGGCTACACCTTC.

The CDR3 DNA is TGTGCCACCAGTGATTTGGGAGCAGGGCCCTACAATGAGCAGTTCTTC. Protein product: CATSDLGAGPYNEQFF. This sequence joins TRBV24-1 and TRBJ2-1, with a tentative D call TRBD1 (5 bases). The CDR3 has 16 amino acids. Looked up from germline, CDR1 is KGHDR and CDR2 is SFDVKD. Trimming cost V 0 bases and J 2 bases, with 10 bases left between them.

J is TRBJ2-3 and V is TRBV7-3; TRBD2 is a possible D gene (6 bases). The V gene's germline CDR1 is SGHTA and CDR2 FQGTGA. The CDR3 runs to 15 residues. Trimming stripped 2 bases from V and 0 bases from J, with 9 bases between. CDR3 nucleotide sequence: TGTGCCAGCAGCTTATCACGGGAGAGCACAGATACGCAGTATTTT. Its protein product is CASSLSRESTDTQYF. The full variable domain, in which reference TRBV7-3 and TRBJ2-3 provide the parts outside the CDR3, is GAGVSQTPSNKVTEKGKYVELRCDPISGHTALYWYRQSLGQGPEFLIYFQGTGAADDSGLPNDRFFAVRPEGSVSTLKIQRTERGDSAVYLCASSLSRESTDTQYFGPGTRLTVL.

This clonotype has a handful of counts. The rearrangement links TRBV7-8 to TRBJ1-1; the D gene is possibly TRBD1 (5 bases). The CDR3 runs 13 residues. With 6 bases removed from V and 4 bases from J, the gap between germline ends came to 12 bases. Germline-derived CDR1 and CDR2 are SGHVS and FQNEAQ. CDR3 in DNA: TGTGCCAGCAGACCAGGGTTGGGCACTGAAGCTTTCTTT. Translating gives CASRPGLGTEAFF.

This clonotype was counted only a few times. The rearrangement links TRBV29-1 to TRBJ2-1; the D gene could be TRBD1 or TRBD2 (6 bases each). Germline lookup yields CDR1 SQVTM and CDR2 ANQGSEA. Trimming cost V 5 bases and J 9 bases, with 14 bases left between them. The CDR3 sequence is 12 residues long. CDR3 sequence: CSVRRGRGEQFF. Written as DNA, the CDR3 is TGCAGCGTTCGACGGGGGCGCGGTGAGCAGTTCTTC.

The chain links TRBV12-3 or TRBV12-4 to TRBJ2-3; D is unresolved. The V end was cut by 5 bases, the J end by 7 bases, with 16 bases between. The CDR3 runs 14 residues. The CDR3 region is CASSLQEGRNTQYF. The CDR3 coding sequence is TGTGCCAGCAGTCTACAAGAAGGACGTAATACGCAGTATTTT.

This chain's CDR3 is CASSLSVAVDSWFF. The CDR3 DNA reads as TGCGCCAGCAGCTTGAGCGTGGCAGTGGATAGTTGGTTCTTC. The chain carries TRBV5-1 and TRBJ2-1, with D unclear. Trimming stripped 1 base from V and 15 bases from J, with 20 bases between. Germline-derived CDR1 and CDR2 are SGHRS and YFSETQ. This CDR3 has 14 amino acids.